The T cell receptor (beta chain) under discussion was sequenced for a study of T-cell memory formation after mild COVID-19. TCRdb re-derived calls from the 5' RACE reads in MiXCR, one entry per CDR3 protein. The sample has more than 75,000 distinct CDR3 sequences, approximately 13% seen once. The CDR3 is 13 amino acids. V was cut by 1 base and J by 7 bases, with 8 bases left in between. The specimen sequenced was PBMCs or a T cell subset sorted from them (not recorded which). V is TRBV23-1 and J is TRBJ2-1; no clear D. TRBV23-1 is flagged as an ORF with uncertain function. The TCR was taken from an adult woman who had mild COVID-19 (a few samples of this study predate the infection). Cell type and time point are not known. CDR3 sequence: CASSQLPRNEQFF. CDR3 bases: TGCGCCAGCAGTCAATTACCGAGAAATGAGCAGTTCTTC.